These 3 T cell receptor beta chains originate from one sample sequenced in a study of shared clonotypes between healthy human individuals. Sequencing was performed with immunoSEQ multiplex PCR; in TCRdb, only in-frame clones are kept and a portion is missing. In the table there are some 500,000 clones, less than 80% of which are singletons. Sequences were obtained from PBMCs. The receptor source for this set is a woman aged 35 to 49 in good health. Some clones in this sample may be carry-over from other donors' samples.

The chain links TRBV10-3 to TRBJ2-7; 9 nucleotides line up with TRBD2. Germline V lookup: CDR1 ENHRY, CDR2 SYGVKD. CDR3 length equals 14 residues. J was trimmed by 6 bases and V by 3 bases; bases with no gene match: 6. Written as DNA, the CDR3 is TGTGCCATCAGTGATAGAATACTAGCGGGCGAGCAGTACTTC. Protein sequence: CAISDRILAGEQYF.

This chain links TRBV28 with TRBJ2-2, with D unclear. The V gene's germline CDR1 is MDHEN and CDR2 SYDVKM. This CDR3 contains 14 residues. Between the trimmed V and J ends, which lost 7 bases and 1 base, there was a span of 10 bases. CDR3 in amino acids: CASIAEMNTGELFF. The CDR3, as DNA: TGTGCCAGCATTGCAGAGATGAACACCGGGGAGCTGTTTTTT.

This clone is a singleton in its sample. DNA of the CDR3: TGTGCCTGGAGTGTAATCCAGGGCTTCGGCACAGATACGCAGTATTTT. Protein: CAWSVIQGFGTDTQYF. This chain joins TRBV30 and TRBJ2-3; maybe TRBD1 (5 bases). Trimming took off 0 bases at V and 1 base at J, with 14 bases between the two ends. The germline CDR1 and CDR2 sequences are GTSNPN and SVGIG (reference sequence). This CDR3 has 16 amino acids.